These 30 T cell receptor beta chains were all obtained from the same sample, sequenced in a study of cytomegalovirus exposure and HLA in healthy donors. The table came from immunoSEQ multiplex PCR; TCRdb's copy has only in-frame clones and leaves some out. The data show some 84,000 clones, around 90% seen once. Sequencing used PBMCs. These receptors originate from a man between 25 and 39 years old in good health and CMV-seronegative.

The chain joins TRBV18 to TRBJ1-6, with TRBD1 matching 8 bases. With 3 bases clipped from V and 5 bases from J, the junction kept 3 bases outside the gene matches. The CDR3 runs 15 residues. Germline lookup yields CDR1 KGHSH and CDR2 LQKENI. This CDR3 reads CASSPSTGDNSPLHF. CDR3 sequence (DNA): TGTGCCAGCTCACCCTCGACAGGGGATAATTCACCCCTCCACTTT.

This rearrangement joins TRBV5-1 to TRBJ2-7; TRBD1 might be the D (6 bases). V was cut by 2 bases and J by 0 bases, with 21 bases left in between. Germline CDR1 SGHRS, CDR2 YFSETQ. The CDR3 covers 18 residues. CDR3 sequence: CASSLGVRGSLISYEQYF. DNA for the CDR3: TGCGCCAGCAGCTTAGGAGTTAGGGGGTCCCTCATCTCCTACGAGCAGTACTTC.

CDR3 amino acids: CASSPPLTGWNTGELFF. CDR3 nucleotide sequence: TGTGCCAGCAGTCCTCCCTTGACAGGATGGAACACCGGGGAGCTGTTTTTT. The chain combines TRBV28 with TRBJ2-2; D possibly corresponds to TRBD1 (6 bases). The CDR3 loop spans 17 amino acids. Trimming shortened V by 5 bases and J by 1 base, and 17 bases separated the two germline ends. Germline loops: CDR1 MDHEN, CDR2 SYDVKM.

The rearrangement joins TRBV5-4 to TRBJ1-4; TRBD1 aligns across 9 bases. V lost 4 bases to trimming and J lost 8 bases; unmatched junction nucleotides: 12. Germline CDR1 and CDR2: SGHNT and YYREEE (reference sequence). The CDR3 loop spans 16 amino acids. The CDR3 protein is CASSPWGGQGREKLFF. The CDR3, as DNA: TGTGCCAGCAGCCCATGGGGGGGACAGGGTCGCGAAAAACTGTTTTTT.

The chain combines TRBV6-4 with TRBJ2-3; D uncertain. V was trimmed by 4 bases and J by 6 bases, leaving 11 bases between them. The CDR3 loop spans 13 amino acids. From germline, CDR1 is MRHNA and CDR2 SNTAGT. DNA for the CDR3: TGTGCCAGCAGTGGGGCAGCAACGGATACGCAGTATTTT. This sequence encodes CASSGAATDTQYF.

The chain recombines TRBV4-2 with TRBJ1-6; no reliable D call. The germline CDR1 and CDR2 sequences are LGHNA and YNFKEQ. Between the trimmed V and J ends, which lost 0 bases and 7 bases, there was a span of 10 bases. The CDR3 totals 15 residues. The chain's CDR3 is CASSQERASNSPLHF. The CDR3 DNA reads as TGTGCCAGCAGCCAAGAGCGAGCTTCAAATTCACCCCTCCACTTT.

The chain links TRBV7-2 to TRBJ1-5; 10 bases fit TRBD1. Looked up from germline, CDR1 is SGHTA and CDR2 is FQGNSA. The ends lost 4 bases at V and 3 bases at J; junction bases unmatched: 9. The CDR3 contains 17 residues. The CDR3 nucleotides are TGTGCCAGCAGCTCCCCGGCCGGGACAGGGGTCAATCAGCCCCAGCATTTT. This gives the protein CASSSPAGTGVNQPQHF.

The chain employs TRBV19 and TRBJ1-1; D remains unclear. V was trimmed by 6 bases and J by 7 bases, leaving 9 bases between them. Looked up from germline, CDR1 is LNHDA and CDR2 is SQIVND (reference sequence). There are 11 residues in the CDR3. The CDR3 region has the DNA TGTGCCAGTAGGTTGGGCCTTGAAGCTTTCTTT. Its translation: CASRLGLEAFF.

This chain links TRBV5-1 with TRBJ2-2; D possibly corresponds to TRBD1 (6 bases). This CDR3 comprises 15 residues. Germline assignment: CDR1 SGHRS and CDR2 YFSETQ. Trimming took off 2 bases at V and 3 bases at J, with 11 bases between the two ends. CDR3 in amino acids: CASSLSGVHTGELFF. The CDR3 DNA sequence: TGCGCCAGCAGCTTATCAGGGGTCCACACCGGGGAGCTGTTTTTT.

This chain connects TRBV11-1 to TRBJ2-1; TRBD2 matches 9 bases. J gave up 4 bases and V 0 bases, and 4 bases lay outside the gene matches. There are 16 residues in the CDR3. Germline V gives CDR1 SGHAT, CDR2 FQDESV (reference sequence). CDR3 DNA sequence: TGTGCCAGCAGCTTAGCTGGGCTAGCGGGATACAATGAGCAGTTCTTC. Its protein product is CASSLAGLAGYNEQFF.

This chain joins TRBV6-6 and TRBJ2-5; 7 bases map to TRBD2. This CDR3 spans 12 amino acids. The germline V gene encodes CDR1 MNHNY and CDR2 SVGAGI (reference sequence). With 9 bases clipped from V and 5 bases from J, the junction kept 6 bases outside the gene matches. The CDR3 region is CASTRGVETQYF. The CDR3 coding sequence is TGTGCCAGTACCCGGGGGGTTGAGACCCAGTACTTC.

The chain carries TRBV7-8 and TRBJ2-6; a weak D match, TRBD1 (6 bases). This CDR3 has 18 residues. Trimming removed 1 base from V and 0 bases from J, with 13 bases in between. Germline V gives CDR1 SGHVS, CDR2 FQNEAQ. The CDR3 DNA sequence: TGTGCCAGCAGCTTAGTCGGGACATATAGCTCTGGGGCCAACGTCCTGACTTTC. The encoded protein is CASSLVGTYSSGANVLTF.

The genes are TRBV20-1 and TRBJ1-5, with D maybe TRBD1 (6 bases). There are 11 residues in the CDR3. The V end was cut by 4 bases, the J end by 11 bases, with 12 bases between. CDR1 is DFQATT, CDR2 SNEGSKA, per germline (reference sequence). CDR3 sequence reads: CSANDRRTQHF. The CDR3 coding sequence is TGCAGTGCTAATGACAGGCGGACCCAGCATTTT.

The chain has TRBV28 and TRBJ2-7, with 13 bases that match TRBD2. The CDR3 consists of 20 residues. The germline gives CDR1 MDHEN, CDR2 SYDVKM. J gave up 4 bases and V 3 bases, and 18 bases lay outside the gene matches. DNA for the CDR3: TGTGCCAGCAGTTTTAGCCCAGGGACTAGCGGGGCCTCTACATATTACGAGCAGTACTTC. Translating it yields CASSFSPGTSGASTYYEQYF.

The V call is TRBV19, the J call TRBJ1-3; TRBD1 agrees at 8 bases. V shed 3 bases, J shed 1 base, and the junction held 17 bases outside the gene matches. The germline gives CDR1 LNHDA, CDR2 SQIVND (reference sequence). This CDR3 is built from 20 residues. The CDR3 here is CASSIAGQAASYWSGNTIYF. For the CDR3, the DNA is TGTGCCAGTAGTATCGCGGGACAGGCGGCCTCTTACTGGTCTGGAAACACCATATATTTT.

The sample holds one count of this clone. The V call is TRBV7-9, the J call TRBJ2-7, with D unresolved. The V gene lost 2 bases and the J gene lost 3 bases, with 8 bases spanning the gap. This CDR3 has 13 residues. CDR1 SEHNR and CDR2 FQNEAQ come from the germline V gene (reference sequence). The CDR3 is CASSLSVSYEQYF. CDR3 bases: TGTGCCAGCAGCTTATCTGTCAGCTACGAGCAGTACTTC.

The chain recombines TRBV6-1 with TRBJ2-3; TRBD2 aligns across 7 bases. This CDR3 spans 16 amino acids. CDR1 MNHNS and CDR2 SASEGT come from the germline V gene. V shed 2 bases, J shed 5 bases, and the junction held 10 bases outside the gene matches. The CDR3 reads CASSELSRGGRDTQYF. In DNA, the CDR3 is TGTGCCAGCAGTGAATTGTCACGGGGAGGGAGAGATACGCAGTATTTT.

The chain couples TRBV6-1 to TRBJ2-1; 7 bases align to TRBD1. Germline loops: CDR1 MNHNS, CDR2 SASEGT. V was pared by 1 base and J by 1 base, with 1 base of the junction left unmatched. This CDR3 has 15 amino acids. CDR3 region: CASSEETGSYNEQFF. Written as DNA, the CDR3 is TGTGCCAGCAGTGAAGAGACAGGGTCCTACAATGAGCAGTTCTTC.

The rearrangement links TRBV15 to TRBJ1-6, with 9 bases aligning to TRBD1. This CDR3 has 15 residues. The V gene's germline CDR1 is LNHNV and CDR2 YYDKDF (reference sequence). Trimming at V came to 3 bases and at J to 8 bases, leaving 5 bases not matched to a gene. CDR3 coding DNA: TGTGCCACCAGCAGGAACCGGGACAGGGATTCACCCCTCCACTTT. This gives the protein CATSRNRDRDSPLHF.

CDR3 region: CASRKQGAGGEKLFF. The CDR3 nucleotides are TGTGCCAGCAGGAAACAGGGGGCCGGGGGTGAAAAACTGTTTTTT. V gene TRBV27 combines with J gene TRBJ1-4, with 9 positions matching TRBD1. With 6 bases clipped from V and 7 bases from J, the junction kept 9 bases outside the gene matches. Germline loops: CDR1 MNHEY, CDR2 SMNVEV (reference sequence). This CDR3 has 15 amino acids.

The chain is built from TRBV6-1 and TRBJ2-3; tentative D call: TRBD1 (5 bases). Germline CDR1 is MNHNS and CDR2 is SASEGT. The CDR3 has 13 residues. Between the trimmed V and J ends, which lost 3 bases and 10 bases, there was a span of 14 bases. CDR3 residues: CASSDTLKGSQYF. CDR3 in DNA: TGTGCCAGCAGTGACACACTTAAGGGGTCGCAGTATTTT.

V and J are TRBV6-1 and TRBJ2-7, with a possible D match to TRBD1 (6 bases). The V gene lost 4 bases and the J gene lost 3 bases, with 13 bases spanning the gap. The CDR3 loop spans 14 amino acids. Germline CDR1 MNHNS, CDR2 SASEGT. CDR3 sequence (DNA): TGTGCCAGCAGTGGCAGGGGATCCATCTACGAGCAGTACTTC. Translation: CASSGRGSIYEQYF.

This clone occurred a few times. The V call is TRBV27, the J call TRBJ2-3; TRBD2 aligns across 10 bases. From germline, CDR1 is MNHEY and CDR2 SMNVEV (reference sequence). Unmatched junction bases numbered 10, after V lost 0 bases and J lost 4 bases. The CDR3 runs 18 residues. CDR3 residues: CASSLSASGGIHADTQYF. The CDR3 DNA follows: TGTGCCAGCAGTTTATCCGCTAGCGGGGGTATACACGCAGATACGCAGTATTTT.

The V call is TRBV7-9, the J call TRBJ2-7, with 7 bases that match TRBD1. Looked up from germline, CDR1 is SEHNR and CDR2 is FQNEAQ (reference sequence). V was pared by 5 bases and J by 6 bases, with 7 bases of the junction left unmatched. The CDR3 is 13 residues long. The CDR3 region has the DNA TGTGCCAGCAGCCCTCGCCGGGACAGCGAGCAGTACTTC. This sequence encodes CASSPRRDSEQYF.

The genes are TRBV10-3 and TRBJ1-5; 7 bases line up with TRBD1. This CDR3 has 13 amino acids. Germline V gene lookup returns CDR1 ENHRY and CDR2 SYGVKD. The junction had 5 bases not matched to a gene; V was cut back by 7 bases and J by 5 bases. The CDR3 nucleotides read TGTGCCATCACAATCGACAGGGATCAGCCCCAGCATTTT. Protein: CAITIDRDQPQHF.

The J gene is TRBJ1-5, the V gene TRBV6-6; maybe TRBD1 (6 bases). This CDR3 region has 15 residues. Trimming shortened V by 8 bases and J by 11 bases, and 25 bases separated the two germline ends. Germline CDR1 MNHNY, CDR2 SVGAGI (reference sequence). CDR3 sequence reads: CASFGQSPYQLAQHF. The CDR3 DNA follows: TGTGCCAGCTTCGGACAGTCCCCTTATCAGCTCGCCCAGCATTTT.

This sequence joins TRBV18 and TRBJ2-1; tentative D call: TRBD1 (5 bases). Trimming stripped 2 bases from V and 8 bases from J, with 19 bases between. In germline, CDR1 is KGHSH, CDR2 LQKENI. The CDR3 extends over 16 amino acids. CDR3 residues: CASSPIAPTGRHEQFF. The CDR3 bases are TGTGCCAGCTCACCAATAGCCCCAACAGGCCGGCATGAGCAGTTCTTC.

This chain uses TRBV7-8 with TRBJ1-4; 9 bases fit TRBD1. The junction had 10 bases not matched to a gene; V was cut back by 2 bases and J by 6 bases. Germline loops: CDR1 SGHVS, CDR2 FQNEAQ. CDR3 size: 17 residues. CDR3 sequence: CASSLQNRGRIDEKLFF. For the CDR3, the DNA is TGTGCCAGCAGCTTACAAAACAGGGGGCGAATTGATGAAAAACTGTTTTTT.

The rearrangement joins TRBV7-3 to TRBJ2-6; 9 bases map to TRBD1. This CDR3 has 21 residues. CDR1 is SGHTA and CDR2 is FQGTGA in the germline V gene. The V and J ends lost 1 base and 1 base, in that order; junction bases with no gene match: 14. CDR3 sequence: CASSLMPTATGGSSGANVLTF. For the CDR3, the DNA is TGTGCCAGCAGCTTAATGCCAACGGCGACAGGGGGGTCTTCTGGGGCCAACGTCCTGACTTTC.

The CDR3 loop is CASSSRPGTESEQYF. The CDR3 coding sequence is TGCGCCAGCAGCTCCCGACCCGGAACGGAGTCCGAGCAGTACTTC. The chain joins TRBV5-1 to TRBJ2-7; D gene ambiguous. Trimming took 3 bases from V and 6 from J, leaving 19 bases between them. The CDR3 spans 15 residues. CDR1 and CDR2 from the germline V gene are SGHRS and YFSETQ.